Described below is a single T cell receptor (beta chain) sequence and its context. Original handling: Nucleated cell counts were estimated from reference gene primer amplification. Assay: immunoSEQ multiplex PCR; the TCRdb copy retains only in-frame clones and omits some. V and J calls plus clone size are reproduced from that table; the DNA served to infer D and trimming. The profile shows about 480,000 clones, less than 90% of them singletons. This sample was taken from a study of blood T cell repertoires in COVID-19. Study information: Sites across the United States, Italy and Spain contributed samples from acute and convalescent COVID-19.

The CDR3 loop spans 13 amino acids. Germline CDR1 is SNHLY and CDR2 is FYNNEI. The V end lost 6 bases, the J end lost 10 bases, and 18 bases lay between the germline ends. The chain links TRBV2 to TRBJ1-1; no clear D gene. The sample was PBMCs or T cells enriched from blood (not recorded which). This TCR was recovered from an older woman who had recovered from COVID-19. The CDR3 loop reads CASRPESGLRAFF. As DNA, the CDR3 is TGTGCCAGCAGGCCCGAATCCGGGTTAAGAGCTTTCTTT.